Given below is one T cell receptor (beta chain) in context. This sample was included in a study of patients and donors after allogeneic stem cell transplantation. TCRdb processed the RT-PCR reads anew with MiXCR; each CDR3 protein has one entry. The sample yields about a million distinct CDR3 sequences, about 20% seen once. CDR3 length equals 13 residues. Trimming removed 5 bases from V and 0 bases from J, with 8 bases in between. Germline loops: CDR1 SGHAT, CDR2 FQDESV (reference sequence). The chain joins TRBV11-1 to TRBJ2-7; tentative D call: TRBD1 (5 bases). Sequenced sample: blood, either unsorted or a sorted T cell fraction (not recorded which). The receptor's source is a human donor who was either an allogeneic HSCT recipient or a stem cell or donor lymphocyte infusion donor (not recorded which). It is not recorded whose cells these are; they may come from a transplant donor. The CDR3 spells CASSEDSSYEQYF. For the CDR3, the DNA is TGTGCCAGCAGCGAAGACAGCTCCTACGAGCAGTACTTC.